The 6 T cell receptor beta chains below were found in one sample sequenced in a study of early stage breast cancer tumors. TCRdb's copy holds only in-frame clones and misses some; the assay was immunoSEQ multiplex PCR. The table lists under 45,000 clones, over 60% of them singletons. The sequenced material came from blood. The origin of the receptors is a person in their fifties or sixties with breast cancer.

J is TRBJ1-1 and V is TRBV7-8; D is unclear. The CDR3 has 12 residues. V lost 0 bases and J lost 8, with 7 bases in between. Germline lookup yields CDR1 SGHVS and CDR2 FQNEAQ. CDR3 DNA sequence: TGTGCCAGCAGCTTAGCGGTGGGCGAAGCTTTCTTT. Encoded protein: CASSLAVGEAFF.

V is TRBV5-1 and J is TRBJ1-1, with D perhaps matching TRBD1 (5 bases). Germline lookup yields CDR1 SGHRS and CDR2 YFSETQ. This CDR3 has 13 residues. Trimming cost V 4 bases and J 11 bases, with 18 bases left between them. The CDR3 DNA sequence: TGCGCCAGCAGCCCGGGGGTGCAGGTGGGGGCTTTCTTT. Amino acids: CASSPGVQVGAFF.

CDR3 nucleotide sequence: TGCGCCAGCAGCCTACCCCCGACAGGTTCCTACGAGCAGTACGTC. This encodes CASSLPPTGSYEQYV. The chain is built from TRBV4-1 and TRBJ2-7, with a tentative D call TRBD1 (6 bases). Trimming removed 4 bases at V and 1 base at J, with 14 bases between. CDR3 length: 15 amino acids. CDR1 and CDR2 from the germline V gene are MGHRA and YSYEKL.

The J gene is TRBJ2-1, the V gene TRBV30; D ambiguous. The CDR3 covers 13 residues. V lost 2 bases, J lost 5 bases, and 10 bases lay in between. Germline CDR1 reads GTSNPN; CDR2 reads SVGIG (reference sequence). CDR3 residues: CAWSSGFDNEQFF. The CDR3 nucleotides are TGTGCCTGGAGTTCCGGGTTCGACAATGAGCAGTTCTTC.

The chain couples TRBV7-3 to TRBJ2-7; 7 nucleotides match TRBD1. CDR1 and CDR2 from the germline V gene are SGHTA and FQGTGA. The CDR3 has 15 amino acids. Losses at the gene ends were 2 bases for V and 2 bases for J; bases not matched to a gene: 6. In nucleotides, the CDR3 is TGTGCCAGCAGCTTAGACAGGGATTCTACCTACGAGCAGTACTTC. It codes for CASSLDRDSTYEQYF.

The gene calls are TRBV30 and TRBJ1-2, with TRBD1 identical over 8 bases. The V segment lost 1 base and the J segment 4 bases; nucleotides outside the gene matches: 2. The CDR3 loop spans 13 amino acids. Germline CDR1 reads GTSNPN; CDR2 reads SVGIG (reference sequence). CDR3 sequence (DNA): TGTGCCTGGAGTGCTGGGACAGGCTATGGCTACACCTTC. It encodes CAWSAGTGYGYTF.